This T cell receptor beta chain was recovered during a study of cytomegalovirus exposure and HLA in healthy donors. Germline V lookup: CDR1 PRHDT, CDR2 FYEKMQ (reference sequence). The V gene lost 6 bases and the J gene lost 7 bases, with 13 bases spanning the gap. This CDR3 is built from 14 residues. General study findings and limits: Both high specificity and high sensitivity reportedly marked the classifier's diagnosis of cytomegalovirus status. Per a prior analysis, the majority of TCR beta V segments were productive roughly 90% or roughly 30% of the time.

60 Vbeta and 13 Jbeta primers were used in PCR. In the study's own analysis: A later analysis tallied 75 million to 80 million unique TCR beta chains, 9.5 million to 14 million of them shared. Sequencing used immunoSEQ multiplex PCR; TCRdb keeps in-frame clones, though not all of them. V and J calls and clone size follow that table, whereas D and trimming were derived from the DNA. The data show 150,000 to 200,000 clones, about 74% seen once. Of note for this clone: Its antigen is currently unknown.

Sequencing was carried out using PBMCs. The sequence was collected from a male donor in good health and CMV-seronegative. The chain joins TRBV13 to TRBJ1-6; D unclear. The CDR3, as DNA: TGTGCCAGCAGTTTCGGGAAGCGCAATTCACCCCTCCACTTT. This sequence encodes CASSFGKRNSPLHF.